Each of the 26 T cell receptor beta chains below was sequenced from the same sample in a study of CD8+CD57+ T cells in acquired aplastic anemia (dated 2018 in TCRdb). The run used an Illumina HiSeq 2000. Genomic DNA served as template for TCR beta VDJ combination and CDR3 sequence profiling. The public reads were quality trimmed at Q25 with fastp and then assembled into clones with MiXCR by TCRdb, keeping productive beta chains. One record per CDR3 amino acid sequence lists the most common genes and DNA. Counted in this sample were 260,000 or so distinct CDR3 sequences; approximately 86% of them appeared once. Over 35% of the sample belongs to the ten largest clones. Flow cytometry had shown CD8+CD57+ cell expansion in the patients selected for sequencing. Sequenced sample: sorted CD4+, CD8+, or CD8+CD57+ T cells (not recorded which) from PBMCs. The source is a human donor with aplastic anemia.

To note about this clonotype: Likely a read error: the CDR3 ends without its conserved phenylalanine or tryptophan. No DNA is shown, since the ends of the CDR3 on it are uncertain; the CDR3 is the one TCRdb lists. CDR3 sequence reads: CASSSGDRGLDY. The gene calls are TRBV7-9 and TRBJ2-3; the table's D gene call, TRBD1, was not cross checked with the DNA. The CDR3 has 12 amino acids, counting both end residues. Germline CDR1 SEHNR, CDR2 FQNEAQ (reference sequence).

V usage is TRBV7-2 and J usage is TRBJ2-1, with 8 bases matching TRBD1. The CDR3 length is 15 residues. Looked up from germline, CDR1 is SGHTA and CDR2 is FQGNSA. V shed 5 bases and J 10 bases; nucleotides not matched to a gene: 13. CDR3 coding DNA: TGTGCCAGCAGCCCAGGGGGCGGGGTAGTAACGGAGCAGTTCTTC. Its translation: CASSPGGGVVTEQFF.

Of note for this clonotype: A read error may produce the germline difference seen at one junction end. This chain uses TRBV9 with TRBJ2-4; a possible D gene is TRBD2 (5 bases). Per germline, CDR1 SGDLS and CDR2 YYNGEE. This CDR3 comprises 12 residues. CDR3: CASGGAADMQYF. The CDR3 DNA is TGTGCCAGCGGAGGAGCTGCAGATATGCAGTATTTC. Drawing the rest from reference TRBV9 and TRBJ2-4, the complete variable domain is DSGVTQTPKHLITATGQRVTLRCSPRSGDLSVYWYQQSLDQGLQFLIQYYNGEERAKGNILERFSAQQFPDLHSELNLSSLELGDSALYFCASGGAADMQYFGAGTRLSVL.

The genes are TRBV19 and TRBJ2-1; TRBD2 agrees at 7 bases. Losses at the gene ends were 1 base for V and 4 bases for J; bases not matched to a gene: 7. Germline assignment: CDR1 LNHDA and CDR2 SQIVND (reference sequence). The CDR3 totals 16 residues. The CDR3 DNA is TGTGCCAGTAGTATAGCTAGCGGAGACCCTTACAATGAGCAGTTCTTC. Translation gives CASSIASGDPYNEQFF.

Remarks on this clonotype: Because the CDR3 is missing its conserved closing phenylalanine or tryptophan, this is likely a read error. Because the CDR3's place on the DNA is in doubt, the DNA is left out and the CDR3 is given as listed by TCRdb. The rearrangement links TRBV7-2 to TRBJ2-3; TRBD1 is the table's D call, not checked against the DNA. Germline lookup yields CDR1 SGHTA and CDR2 FQGNSA. The CDR3 length equals 13 residues, ends included. This CDR3 is CASSGGQGSNYCY.

As concerns this clonotype: A read error may produce the germline difference seen at one junction end. The CDR3 protein is CATSLTGGTGTQFF. Written as DNA, the CDR3 is TGTGCCACCAGCTTAACGGGGGGTACCGGGACGCAGTTTTTT. The chain employs TRBV24-1 and TRBJ2-3, with 7 bases lining up with TRBD2. In germline, CDR1 is KGHDR, CDR2 SFDVKD. The CDR3 loop spans 14 amino acids.

The chain carries TRBV9 and TRBJ2-6, with 11 nucleotides matching TRBD1. Germline V gene lookup returns CDR1 SGDLS and CDR2 YYNGEE. Losses at the gene ends were 0 bases for V and 0 bases for J; bases not matched to a gene: 2. The CDR3 runs to 18 residues. The CDR3 nucleotides read TGTGCCAGCAGCGTAGTCGGGACAGGGGGCTCTGGGGCCAACGTCCTGACTTTC. It codes for CASSVVGTGGSGANVLTF.

This chain links TRBV29-1 with TRBJ1-1; D is perhaps TRBD1 (5 bases). CDR1 and CDR2 (germline): SQVTM, ANQGSEA. With 4 bases removed from V and 1 base from J, the gap between germline ends came to 7 bases. This CDR3 has 12 amino acids. The CDR3 nucleotides read TGCAGCGTTGTAGGGGCGAACACTGAAGCTTTCTTT. Amino acid sequence: CSVVGANTEAFF.

CDR3 amino acids: CASSFTGDGKEQFF. The DNA for the CDR3 is TGTGCCAGCAGTTTTACAGGAGACGGCAAAGAGCAGTTCTTC. The chain uses TRBV7-9 and TRBJ2-1, with a tentative D call TRBD1 (5 bases). The CDR3 extends over 14 amino acids. Germline loops: CDR1 SEHNR, CDR2 FQNEAQ (reference sequence). V lost 6 bases and J lost 10, with 19 bases in between.

The gene calls are TRBV7-2 and TRBJ2-3; D possibly corresponds to TRBD2 (6 bases). V was trimmed by 0 bases and J by 8 bases, leaving 15 bases between them. Germline lookup yields CDR1 SGHTA and CDR2 FQGNSA. This CDR3 spans 15 amino acids. This chain's CDR3 is CASSLAGGRKATQYF. The CDR3 DNA reads TGTGCCAGCAGCTTAGCTGGAGGGAGAAAAGCTACGCAGTATTTT.

The chain combines TRBV7-8 with TRBJ1-2, with a tentative D call TRBD1 (6 bases). Germline V gene sequence: CDR1 SGHVS, CDR2 FQNEAQ. This CDR3 contains 16 residues. The V end was cut by 4 bases, the J end by 8 bases, with 23 bases between. For the CDR3, the DNA is TGTGCCAGCAGCTCACGGGACGGGGGCGATACGCAGGGCTACACCTTC. This gives the protein CASSSRDGGDTQGYTF.

This clonotype was counted once. The gene calls are TRBV7-9 and TRBJ2-3; D assignment may be TRBD1 or TRBD2 (6 bases each). Germline CDR1 SEHNR, CDR2 FQNEAQ (reference sequence). This CDR3 has 13 residues. V was trimmed by 8 bases and J by 13 bases, leaving 22 bases between them. CDR3 protein: CASGVGGRDAEYF. CDR3 DNA: TGTGCCAGCGGCGTCGGGGGCAGAGATGCGGAGTATTTT.

The chain links TRBV11-3 to TRBJ2-3; the D is unclear. CDR3 length: 14 residues. V lost 3 bases and J lost 6, with 13 bases in between. Germline CDR1 is SGHNT and CDR2 is YENEEA. CDR3 amino acids: CASSFVDAIDTQYF. The CDR3, as DNA: TGTGCCAGCAGCTTCGTTGACGCGATTGATACGCAGTATTTT.

Concerning this clonotype itself: This CDR3 is missing its conserved last phenylalanine or tryptophan, likely due to a read error. The rearrangement uses TRBV6-2 or TRBV6-3 and TRBJ2-3, with 8 bases identical to TRBD1. With 4 bases clipped from V and 1 base from J, the junction kept 7 bases outside the gene matches. Germline loops: CDR1 MNHEY, CDR2 SVGEGT. The CDR3 has 16 amino acids. In nucleotides, the CDR3 is TGTGCCAGCAGTTCGACAGGGGACGGGGGCACAGATACGCAGTATCTT. As protein: CASSSTGDGGTDTQYL.

This clonotype was recorded only once. Because it lacks the conserved phenylalanine or tryptophan at the end, this CDR3 is likely a read error. The DNA is omitted, as the CDR3 cannot be located on it reliably, and the CDR3 follows TCRdb's listing. The chain links TRBV19 to TRBJ2-1; the table's TRBD2 call for D was not verified on the DNA. Germline lookup yields CDR1 LNHDA and CDR2 SQIVND (reference sequence). The CDR3 has 15 residues if both end residues are counted. CDR3 protein: CASSIASGAYNEQFG.

CDR3 sequence: CASSLSGQMNTEAYEQYV. CDR3 nucleotides: TGTGCCAGCAGCTTAAGCGGTCAGATGAACACTGAAGCTTACGAGCAGTACGTC. The rearrangement joins TRBV7-9 to TRBJ2-7; maybe TRBD2 (5 bases). This CDR3 contains 18 residues. Trimming removed 2 bases at V and 4 bases at J, with 24 bases between. CDR1 and CDR2 (germline): SEHNR, FQNEAQ (reference sequence).

Worth noting for this clonotype: One junction end does not reproduce the germline sequence, and a read error may be involved. The J gene is TRBJ2-3, the V gene TRBV7-3; D remains ambiguous. Germline CDR1 SGHTA, CDR2 FQGTGA. This CDR3 spans 14 amino acids. The CDR3 region has the DNA TGTGCCAGCAGCTTAGCTCTGACTCCCGATACGGAGTCTTTT. This sequence encodes CASSLALTPDTESF.

With regard to this clonotype: Mismatch with germline at one junction end may stem from a read error. This sequence joins TRBV7-8 and TRBJ1-6; D gene ambiguous. From germline, CDR1 is SGHVS and CDR2 FQNEAQ. The CDR3 length is 14 residues. The CDR3 sequence is CASSLASNTEKLLF. The DNA of the CDR3 is TGTGCCAGTAGCTTAGCATCCAATACTGAAAAACTGCTTTTT.

This clonotype appeared once. The chain employs TRBV12-3 or TRBV12-4 and TRBJ2-2; 8 nucleotides agree with TRBD1. There are 13 residues in the CDR3. V was pared by 6 bases and J by 8 bases, with 5 bases of the junction left unmatched. The CDR3 loop is CASRAGGGGELFF. The DNA of the CDR3 is TGTGCCAGCAGAGCAGGGGGCGGTGGGGAGCTGTTTTTT.

CDR3 DNA: TGTGCCAGCAGCCCCCGGACAGGGGATCACACAGATACGTACGAGCAGTACGTC. Protein: CASSPRTGDHTDTYEQYV. The V call is TRBV7-2, the J call TRBJ2-7; TRBD1 matches 9 bases. The CDR3 spans 18 residues. Germline assignment: CDR1 SGHTA and CDR2 FQGNSA. V trimming: 5 bases; J trimming: 4 bases; junction bases outside the gene matches: 18.

On this clonotype itself: This likely comes from a read error, as the CDR3 has no conserved phenylalanine or tryptophan at its end. The limits of the CDR3 on the DNA are not certain, so only TCRdb's listed CDR3 is given. The CDR3: CASGVAVYLQHL. This chain links TRBV7-9 with TRBJ2-4. CDR1 and CDR2 (germline): SEHNR, FQNEAQ (reference sequence). The length of the CDR3 is 12 amino acids, counting both ends.

Remarks on this clonotype: Germline is not matched at one junction end, which may reflect a read error. This sequence joins TRBV7-9 and TRBJ2-1; D gene ambiguous. Per germline, CDR1 SEHNR and CDR2 FQNEAQ (reference sequence). The CDR3 has 15 residues. In DNA form, the CDR3 reads TGTGCCAGCAGCGTATACAAGAACTGCTACAATGGGCAGTTCTTC. Protein sequence: CASSVYKNCYNGQFF.

The table lists this clonotype with a count of one. V gene TRBV5-6 combines with J gene TRBJ2-1, with 7 positions matching TRBD1. This CDR3 contains 13 residues. V dropped 4 bases and J dropped 8; count of bases not matched to a gene: 6. Germline CDR1 is SGHDT and CDR2 is YYEEEE. As DNA, the CDR3 is TGTGCCAGCAGCGCTGACAGGGTCCATGAGCAGTTCTTC. It is translated as CASSADRVHEQFF.

Worth noting for this clonotype: At one end the junction does not follow the germline gene, possibly because of a read error. This chain connects TRBV7-3 to TRBJ2-3, with TRBD2 matching over 8 bases. The CDR3 is 14 residues long. Germline V gives CDR1 SGHTA, CDR2 FQGTGA. CDR3 nucleotide sequence: TGTGCCAGCAGCCTGGGCGGGGGGAGCACAGGTACGCAGTTT. It specifies CASSLGGGSTGTQF.

The chain links TRBV9 to TRBJ1-2; 10 bases fit TRBD1. Losses at the gene ends were 4 bases for V and 5 bases for J; bases not matched to a gene: 8. CDR1 is SGDLS and CDR2 is YYNGEE in the germline V gene. The CDR3 totals 15 residues. CDR3 nucleotide sequence: TGTGCCAGCAGCTTACGGGACAGGGGCAGGTATGGCTACACCTTC. Translation gives CASSLRDRGRYGYTF. The full variable domain, rest sourced from reference TRBV9 and TRBJ1-2, is DSGVTQTPKHLITATGQRVTLRCSPRSGDLSVYWYQQSLDQGLQFLIQYYNGEERAKGNILERFSAQQFPDLHSELNLSSLELGDSALYFCASSLRDRGRYGYTFGSGTRLTVV.

In this sample, this clonotype turned up once. The conserved closing phenylalanine or tryptophan is absent in this CDR3, likely reflecting a read error. It is unclear where the CDR3 begins or ends on the DNA, so no DNA is shown, and the CDR3 is as TCRdb lists it. The CDR3 region is CASGYRGTETQTHDP. The V gene is TRBV2, the J gene TRBJ2-5; the D call TRBD1 from the table was never checked on the DNA. The CDR3 sequence runs 15 residues, both termini included. Germline loops: CDR1 SNHLY, CDR2 FYNNEI.